The 20 T cell receptor beta chains below were found in one sample sequenced in a study of T cell responses to AZD1222 COVID-19 vaccine. Assay: immunoSEQ multiplex PCR; the TCRdb copy retains only in-frame clones and omits some. Here the sample spans 90,000 to 150,000 clones, about 86% being singletons. The sample was peripheral blood, taken on day 0 of AZD1222 vaccination. The origin of the receptors is an adult in good health.

The chain carries TRBV9 and TRBJ1-2, with D possibly TRBD1 on 6 matching bases. Trimming shortened V by 0 bases and J by 4 bases, and 10 bases separated the two germline ends. The CDR3 contains 14 residues. Germline V gene sequence: CDR1 SGDLS, CDR2 YYNGEE. The CDR3 DNA follows: TGTGCCAGCAGCGTAGCCGGGACATCCTATGGCTACACCTTC. Translated: CASSVAGTSYGYTF.

The genes are TRBV29-1 and TRBJ1-5; unclear D gene. Trimming took 0 bases from V and 6 from J, leaving 9 bases between them. CDR1 and CDR2 (germline): SQVTM, ANQGSEA. There are 13 residues in the CDR3. CDR3 nucleotides: TGCAGCGTTGAAGAAGGGCCTGGTCAGCCCCAGCATTTT. Encoded protein: CSVEEGPGQPQHF.

The V and J genes are TRBV29-1 and TRBJ2-3; no firm D call. This CDR3 is built from 14 residues. Germline V gives CDR1 SQVTM, CDR2 ANQGSEA. Trimming took off 8 bases at V and 1 base at J, with 16 bases between the two ends. CDR3 sequence: CSPMGPGGTDTQYF. CDR3 nucleotides: TGCAGCCCTATGGGTCCTGGGGGCACAGATACGCAGTATTTT.

The chain recombines TRBV10-3 with TRBJ2-5; TRBD1 matches at 7 bases. CDR3 size: 14 residues. The germline V gene has CDR1 ENHRY and CDR2 SYGVKD. The V segment lost 6 bases and the J segment 2 bases; nucleotides outside the gene matches: 6. CDR3 residues: CAIRGTVPQETQYF. The CDR3 DNA reads TGTGCCATCAGAGGGACAGTACCACAAGAGACCCAGTACTTC.

This clone was detected a few times. V usage is TRBV10-3 and J usage is TRBJ1-1; no firm D call. Germline CDR1 reads ENHRY; CDR2 reads SYGVKD. The V end was cut by 3 bases, the J end by 4 bases, with 21 bases between. The CDR3 totals 17 residues. CDR3 sequence reads: CAISDVRSWVAGTEAFF. CDR3 coding DNA: TGTGCCATCAGTGATGTCCGCTCCTGGGTCGCAGGCACTGAAGCTTTCTTT.

This chain connects TRBV3-1 (or the pseudogene TRBV3-2) to TRBJ2-3; 12 bases are a match to TRBD2. The ends lost 3 bases at V and 0 bases at J; junction bases unmatched: 7. The CDR3 consists of 18 residues. Germline values: CDR1 LGHDT, CDR2 YNNKEL (reference sequence). The CDR3 DNA sequence: TGTGCCAGCAGCCAGTGGACTAGCGGGGTTTCTAGCACAGATACGCAGTATTTT. Its protein product is CASSQWTSGVSSTDTQYF.

This chain joins TRBV29-1 and TRBJ2-2; 10 bases fit TRBD2. Per the germline V gene, CDR1 is SQVTM and CDR2 is ANQGSEA. The CDR3 covers 15 residues. J was trimmed by 1 base and V by 7 bases; bases with no gene match: 6. The CDR3 sequence: CSAGLAELNTGELFF. The CDR3 DNA reads as TGCAGCGCCGGACTAGCGGAATTGAACACCGGGGAGCTGTTTTTT.

The CDR3 region has the DNA TGTGCCAGTAGTTTAGCGGAGGCCGGGGGAGAGACCCAGTACTTC. It encodes CASSLAEAGGETQYF. The chain combines TRBV19 with TRBJ2-5; the D gene is possibly TRBD2 (6 bases). This CDR3 has 15 amino acids. V dropped 5 bases and J dropped 4 bases, with 17 bases sitting between them. Germline V gives CDR1 LNHDA, CDR2 SQIVND (reference sequence).

The chain uses TRBV18 and TRBJ2-5; no definite D call. The CDR3 consists of 13 residues. In germline, CDR1 is KGHSH, CDR2 LQKENI. Trimming removed 3 bases from V and 7 bases from J, with 12 bases in between. The CDR3 nucleotides are TGTGCCAGCTCACCGGACCCAGCAGGGACCCAGTACTTC. Its protein is CASSPDPAGTQYF.

V and J are TRBV2 and TRBJ2-7; perhaps TRBD1 as D (6 bases). Germline values: CDR1 SNHLY, CDR2 FYNNEI. Trimming cost V 7 bases and J 6 bases, with 22 bases left between them. CDR3 length: 15 amino acids. The DNA of the CDR3 is TGTGCCAGCAAAAGGCTGGGGGCAGGGCGAGGCGAGCAGTACTTC. Protein sequence: CASKRLGAGRGEQYF.

This clone occurred once. V usage is TRBV7-3 and J usage is TRBJ2-1; no clear D gene. The CDR3 consists of 13 residues. Deletions cut 4 bases from V and 4 bases from J, with 8 bases between. Looked up from germline, CDR1 is SGHTA and CDR2 is FQGTGA. The DNA of the CDR3 is TGTGCCAGCAGCTCTACTGGATACAATGAGCAGTTCTTC. Translation: CASSSTGYNEQFF.

The rearrangement uses TRBV11-1 and TRBJ1-1; tentatively, D is TRBD1 (5 bases). The CDR3 length is 13 residues. CDR1 SGHAT and CDR2 FQDESV come from the germline V gene (reference sequence). V lost 5 bases and J 7 bases, leaving 14 bases between the germline ends. The CDR3 nucleotides are TGTGCCAGCAGCCTACCGGGGGTTGATGAAGCTTTCTTT. It codes for CASSLPGVDEAFF.

The V call is TRBV18, the J call TRBJ1-2, with TRBD1 matching 8 bases. The V segment lost 3 bases and the J segment 8 bases; nucleotides outside the gene matches: 5. Looked up from germline, CDR1 is KGHSH and CDR2 is LQKENI. The length of the CDR3 is 13 residues. CDR3 sequence: CASSPQGARGYTF. The CDR3 DNA sequence: TGTGCCAGCTCACCTCAGGGGGCAAGGGGCTACACCTTC.

The chain recombines TRBV7-2 with TRBJ2-5, with D hard to call. V was shortened by 1 base and J by 0 bases, with 9 bases between the two germline ends. The CDR3 contains 15 residues. Germline V CDR1 and CDR2: SGHTA, FQGNSA. The DNA of the CDR3 is TGTGCCAGCAGCTTAGTTAGCAGCTACCAAGAGACCCAGTACTTC. Translation: CASSLVSSYQETQYF.

This chain connects TRBV7-2 to TRBJ2-7, with 7 bases aligning to TRBD2. Germline V CDR1 and CDR2: SGHTA, FQGNSA. This CDR3 is 14 amino acids long. V trimming: 4 bases; J trimming: 6 bases; junction bases outside the gene matches: 9. CDR3 protein: CASSSGGGPGEQYF. In DNA, the CDR3 is TGTGCCAGCAGCTCGGGAGGAGGGCCGGGCGAGCAGTACTTC. The entire variable domain, with the rest obtained from reference TRBV7-2 and TRBJ2-7, is as follows: GAGVSQSPSNKVTEKGKDVELRCDPISGHTALYWYRQSLGQGLEFLIYFQGNSAPDKSGLPSDRFSAERTGGSVSTLTIQRTQQEDSAVYLCASSSGGGPGEQYFGPGTRLTVT.

This sequence joins TRBV29-1 and TRBJ2-3; D ambiguous. The CDR3 totals 12 residues. Germline CDR1 is SQVTM and CDR2 is ANQGSEA. Trimming cost V 1 base and J 4 bases, with 6 bases left between them. The CDR3 spells CSVEGRPDTQYF. The DNA for the CDR3 is TGCAGCGTTGAAGGTCGTCCAGATACGCAGTATTTT.

A few counts support this clone. CDR3 nucleotides: TGTGCCTCTAAGCGGGACGGGAGGGCAGATACGCAGTATTTT. Residues: CASKRDGRADTQYF. The genes are TRBV9 and TRBJ2-3, with 8 positions matching TRBD2. Germline loops: CDR1 SGDLS, CDR2 YYNGEE. V trimming: 10 bases; J trimming: 4 bases; junction bases outside the gene matches: 11. The CDR3 runs to 14 residues.

This chain links TRBV9 with TRBJ2-2, with 9 bases lining up with TRBD2. The trim removed 2 bases at V and 7 bases at J, leaving 3 bases unmatched. CDR1 SGDLS and CDR2 YYNGEE come from the germline V gene. The CDR3 is 14 amino acids. CDR3: CASSVAGGSGELFF. CDR3 sequence (DNA): TGTGCCAGCAGCGTGGCGGGAGGGAGCGGGGAGCTGTTTTTT.

The chain uses TRBV29-1 and TRBJ1-4; maybe TRBD1 (6 bases). This CDR3 has 15 amino acids. Germline V lookup: CDR1 SQVTM, CDR2 ANQGSEA. Trimming took 6 bases from V and 2 from J, leaving 16 bases between them. The CDR3 spells CSVSAGAGTNEKLFF. CDR3 nucleotides: TGCAGCGTCTCGGCGGGGGCCGGTACTAATGAAAAACTGTTTTTT.

A note on this clone: The CDR3 carries no conserved terminal phenylalanine or tryptophan, so it likely arises from a read error. V usage is TRBV29-1 and J usage is TRBJ1-1; D remains unclear. The CDR3 is 11 amino acids. From germline, CDR1 is SQVTM and CDR2 ANQGSEA. V lost 7 bases to trimming and J lost 1 base, with 7 bases between them. The CDR3: CSAGENTEAFL. CDR3 bases: TGCAGCGCCGGGGAGAACACTGAAGCTTTCCTT.